The 17 T cell receptor beta chains below all came from one sample that was sequenced in a study of T cell responses to AZD1222 COVID-19 vaccine. TCRdb keeps only in-frame clones here, not all; method: immunoSEQ multiplex PCR. The repertoire includes approximately 130,000 clones, approximately 88% of them detected once, and roughly 6.1% sits in the top ten. This material consisted of peripheral blood, taken 28 days after the second AZD1222 dose. The receptors come from an adult who received the AZD1222 COVID-19 vaccine.

The chain carries TRBV18 and TRBJ1-3; possible D gene TRBD1, 5 bases. The CDR3 is 16 residues long. Per germline, CDR1 KGHSH and CDR2 LQKENI. Trimming took off 3 bases at V and 0 bases at J, with 12 bases between the two ends. In DNA form, the CDR3 reads TGTGCCAGCTCACCGGTGCCGGGGGACTCTGGAAACACCATATATTTT. Translated, it gives CASSPVPGDSGNTIYF.

This clone was seen many times. The chain has TRBV10-2 and TRBJ2-1; TRBD2 is a possible D gene (5 bases). This CDR3 comprises 14 residues. Germline V gene data show CDR1 as WSHSY and CDR2 as SAAADI. V was pared by 5 bases and J by 7 bases, with 15 bases between. The CDR3 DNA is TGCGCCAGCAGTTTCGGGGTAGGTGGGAATGAGCAGTTCTTC. Translation: CASSFGVGGNEQFF.

This clone has only one observation. This sequence joins TRBV28 and TRBJ2-7, with 11 bases aligning to TRBD2. The CDR3 is made up of 14 amino acids. Trimming at V came to 4 bases and at J to 1 base, leaving 0 bases not matched to a gene. The germline gives CDR1 MDHEN, CDR2 SYDVKM. As DNA, the CDR3 is TGTGCCAGCAGTTCTAGCGGGAGGTCCTACGAGCAGTACTTC. Its protein is CASSSSGRSYEQYF.

The chain uses TRBV15 and TRBJ1-1; no clear D gene. This CDR3 has 11 residues. Trimming cost V 6 bases and J 7 bases, with 9 bases left between them. The germline CDR1 and CDR2 sequences are LNHNV and YYDKDF (reference sequence). Written as DNA, the CDR3 is TGTGCCACCAGTGAGAGGGATGAAGCTTTCTTT. The encoded protein is CATSERDEAFF.

By proportion, this clone is medium-sized. The chain links TRBV7-9 to TRBJ2-3; a possible D gene is TRBD1 (6 bases). V was clipped by 6 bases and J by 0 bases, with 16 bases between them. Germline assignment: CDR1 SEHNR and CDR2 FQNEAQ (reference sequence). This CDR3 is built from 16 residues. This CDR3 reads CASSPTGTLSTDTQYF. As DNA, the CDR3 is TGTGCCAGCAGTCCTACAGGGACGCTAAGCACAGATACGCAGTATTTT.

The chain couples TRBV5-1 to TRBJ1-1; the D is unclear. V was shortened by 2 bases and J by 5 bases, with 10 bases between the two germline ends. Germline V gives CDR1 SGHRS, CDR2 YFSETQ. The CDR3 has 13 residues. CDR3 in DNA: TGCGCCAGCAGCTTCGGAGAGGTAACTGAAGCTTTCTTT. It codes for CASSFGEVTEAFF.

This rearrangement joins TRBV7-8 to TRBJ2-3, with 11 bases identical to TRBD2. CDR3 length equals 15 residues. Germline V gene data show CDR1 as SGHVS and CDR2 as FQNEAQ. The V segment lost 3 bases and the J segment 6 bases; nucleotides outside the gene matches: 5. CDR3 protein: CASSFLAGGSDTQYF. DNA for the CDR3: TGTGCCAGCAGCTTTCTAGCGGGGGGAAGCGATACGCAGTATTTT.

The chain has TRBV5-5 and TRBJ2-7; no firm D call. The CDR3 has 14 residues. Germline-derived CDR1 and CDR2 are SGHKS and YYEKEE (reference sequence). Trimming left V 2 bases short and J 3 bases short, with 12 bases between. CDR3 DNA: TGTGCCAGCAGCTTCGGTGACTCTGTCTACGAGCAGTACTTC. Encoded protein: CASSFGDSVYEQYF. The whole variable domain, filled in from reference TRBV5-5 and TRBJ2-7, reads DAGVTQSPTHLIKTRGQQVTLRCSPISGHKSVSWYQQVLGQGPQFIFQYYEKEERGRGNFPDRFSARQFPNYSSELNVNALLLGDSALYLCASSFGDSVYEQYFGPGTRLTVT.

This chain uses TRBV7-2 with TRBJ2-1, with 11 bases that match TRBD2. The CDR3 is made up of 15 amino acids. Germline CDR1 is SGHTA and CDR2 is FQGNSA. The V segment lost 5 bases and the J segment 6 bases; nucleotides outside the gene matches: 6. Here the CDR3 DNA reads TGTGCCAGCAGCCTTAGCGGGGGGGCTTTCAATGAGCAGTTCTTC. Protein product: CASSLSGGAFNEQFF.

This clone was counted only a few times. The gene calls are TRBV28 and TRBJ1-6; 7 bases match TRBD1. The CDR3 sequence is 13 residues long. CDR1 is MDHEN, CDR2 SYDVKM, per germline. V lost 5 bases to trimming and J lost 5 bases; unmatched junction nucleotides: 0. As DNA, the CDR3 is TGTGCCAGCAGTGACAGGGATAATTCACCCCTCCACTTT. It translates to CASSDRDNSPLHF.

The chain employs TRBV6-5 and TRBJ1-1; D not resolved. Deletions cut 5 bases from V and 1 base from J, with 8 bases between. CDR1 is MNHEY, CDR2 SVGAGI, per germline. This CDR3 has 13 residues. DNA for the CDR3: TGTGCCAGCAGTCATGGGGAGAACACTGAAGCTTTCTTT. It is translated as CASSHGENTEAFF.

The rearrangement uses TRBV5-1 and TRBJ2-7; TRBD2 matches at 7 bases. The CDR3 contains 17 residues. In germline, CDR1 is SGHRS, CDR2 YFSETQ. The J segment lost 0 bases and the V segment lost 0 bases, leaving 9 bases of the junction unmatched. The DNA for the CDR3 is TGCGCCAGCAGCTTGGCGGGGGGAGCGGGGTACTCCTACGAGCAGTACTTC. Its translation is CASSLAGGAGYSYEQYF.

About this clone itself: A much larger clone differs from this one at a single base, so this may be a read error. The V and J genes are TRBV2 and TRBJ2-3; 7 bases agree with TRBD2. Losses at the gene ends were 4 bases for V and 0 bases for J; bases not matched to a gene: 1. CDR1 SNHLY and CDR2 FYNNEI come from the germline V gene. This CDR3 is 14 amino acids long. CDR3 bases: TGTGCCAGCAGTGTTAGCGGGAGCACAGATACGCAGTATTTT. Residues: CASSVSGSTDTQYF.

The J gene is TRBJ1-2, the V gene TRBV18; no clear D gene. There are 16 residues in the CDR3. Germline V gene data show CDR1 as KGHSH and CDR2 as LQKENI. The germline V and J ends were trimmed by 1 base and 3 bases, with 15 bases remaining between them. CDR3 amino acids: CASSPLTASSDYGYTF. CDR3 sequence (DNA): TGTGCCAGCTCACCACTAACAGCCTCCTCAGACTATGGCTACACCTTC.

The rearrangement joins TRBV7-8 to TRBJ2-1; D might be TRBD1 or TRBD2, each matching 5 bases. The germline gives CDR1 SGHVS, CDR2 FQNEAQ. V lost 5 bases and J 4 bases, leaving 15 bases between the germline ends. CDR3 length: 15 amino acids. DNA of the CDR3: TGTGCCAGCAGCCCACGGGACGGCCTATACAATGAGCAGTTCTTC. Protein sequence: CASSPRDGLYNEQFF.

The table lists this clone with a count of one. V is TRBV2 and J is TRBJ1-5, with D uncertain. CDR1 and CDR2 (germline): SNHLY, FYNNEI. The CDR3 runs 12 residues. Trimming pared 4 bases from V and 6 bases from J, leaving 7 bases between. CDR3 residues: CASSGTRQPQHF. The CDR3 DNA follows: TGTGCCAGCAGTGGGACCCGTCAGCCCCAGCATTTT.

This clone has a single count. The rearrangement links TRBV10-3 to TRBJ1-1, with D hard to call. The germline V gene encodes CDR1 ENHRY and CDR2 SYGVKD. Trimming removed 8 bases from V and 1 base from J, with 8 bases in between. The CDR3 runs to 12 residues. CDR3 DNA sequence: TGTGCCATCCGAGCCGGGAACACTGAAGCTTTCTTT. Translating gives CAIRAGNTEAFF.